This entry is about one T cell receptor (beta chain). Its antigen remains unidentified. The source of the sample is a study of identical twins. Findings and caveats of the study: Weaker excess twin sharing was observed in beta out-of-frame sequences.

TCRdb re-called the 5' RACE reads through MiXCR, storing one row per CDR3 protein. The table lists about 470,000 distinct CDR3 sequences, about 24% of them singletons. V was trimmed by 1 base and J by 5 bases, leaving 10 bases between them. The CDR3 is made up of 14 amino acids. The germline V gene encodes CDR1 SGHRS and CDR2 YFSETQ. This sample also appeared in a second study, on T cells expressing NK-cell markers. That work contributes: Within several experiments, an anti-gamma-delta TCR antibody kept the sorting limited to alpha-beta TCR T cells.

This TCR was recovered from a woman younger than 35 in good health. V and J are TRBV5-1 and TRBJ2-1; D remains unclear. The sequenced sample consisted of CD4+ T cells sorted from blood. CDR3 loop: CASSLIRSHNEQFF. CDR3 nucleotides: TGCGCCAGCAGCTTGATTAGGTCCCACAATGAGCAGTTCTTC.